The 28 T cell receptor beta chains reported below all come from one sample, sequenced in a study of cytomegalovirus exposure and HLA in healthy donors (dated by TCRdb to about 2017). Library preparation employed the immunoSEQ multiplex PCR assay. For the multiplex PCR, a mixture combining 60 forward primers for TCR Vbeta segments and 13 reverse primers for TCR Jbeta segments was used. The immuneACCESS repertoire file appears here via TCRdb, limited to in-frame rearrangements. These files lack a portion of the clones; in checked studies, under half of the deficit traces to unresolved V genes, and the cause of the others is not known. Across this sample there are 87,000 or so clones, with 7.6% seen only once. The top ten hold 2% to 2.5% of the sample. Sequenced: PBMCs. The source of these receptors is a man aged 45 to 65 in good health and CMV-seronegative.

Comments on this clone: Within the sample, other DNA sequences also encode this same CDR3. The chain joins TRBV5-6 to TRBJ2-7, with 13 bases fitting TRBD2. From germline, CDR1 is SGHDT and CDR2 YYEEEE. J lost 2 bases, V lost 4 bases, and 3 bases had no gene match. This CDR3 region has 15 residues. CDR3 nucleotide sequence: TGTGCCAGCAGCAGACTAGCGGGGGGTACCTACGAGCAGTACTTC. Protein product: CASSRLAGGTYEQYF.

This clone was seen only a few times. In DNA, the CDR3 is TGCGCCAGCAGCCAAGTGACTACCACAGATACGCAGTATTTT. Translation: CASSQVTTTDTQYF. The chain has TRBV4-1 and TRBJ2-3; possibly TRBD2 for D (5 bases). This CDR3 has 14 residues. Germline lookup yields CDR1 MGHRA and CDR2 YSYEKL. Trimming stripped 1 base from V and 2 bases from J, with 7 bases between.

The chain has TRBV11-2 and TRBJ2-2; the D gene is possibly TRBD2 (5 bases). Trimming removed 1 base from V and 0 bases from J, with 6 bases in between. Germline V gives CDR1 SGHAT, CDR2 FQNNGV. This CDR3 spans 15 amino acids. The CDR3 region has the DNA TGTGCCAGCAGCTTAGGAGCGGCGAACACCGGGGAGCTGTTTTTT. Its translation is CASSLGAANTGELFF.

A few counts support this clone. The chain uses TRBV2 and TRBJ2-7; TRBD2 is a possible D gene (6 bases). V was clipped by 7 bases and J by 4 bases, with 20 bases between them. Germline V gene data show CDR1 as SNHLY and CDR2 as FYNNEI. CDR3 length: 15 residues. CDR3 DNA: TGTGCCAGCACAGCTCCCCGGGACTCGAGGTACGAGCAGTACTTC. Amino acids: CASTAPRDSRYEQYF.

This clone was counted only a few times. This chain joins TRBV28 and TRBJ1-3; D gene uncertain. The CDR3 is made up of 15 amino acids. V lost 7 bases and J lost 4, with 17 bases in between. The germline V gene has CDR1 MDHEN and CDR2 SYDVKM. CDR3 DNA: TGTGCCAGCATTGGCCCGGGGTGGGGAGGAAACACCATATATTTT. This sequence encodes CASIGPGWGGNTIYF.

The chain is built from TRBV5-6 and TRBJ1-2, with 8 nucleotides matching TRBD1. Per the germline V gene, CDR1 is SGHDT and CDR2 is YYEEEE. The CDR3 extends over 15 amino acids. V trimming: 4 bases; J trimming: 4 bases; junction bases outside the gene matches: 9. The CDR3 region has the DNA TGTGCCAGCAGCAGAAAGACAGGGGTGGCCTATGGCTACACCTTC. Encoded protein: CASSRKTGVAYGYTF.

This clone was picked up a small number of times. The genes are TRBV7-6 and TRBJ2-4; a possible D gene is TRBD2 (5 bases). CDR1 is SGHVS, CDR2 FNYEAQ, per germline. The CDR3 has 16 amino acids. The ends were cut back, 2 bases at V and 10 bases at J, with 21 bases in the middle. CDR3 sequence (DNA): TGTGCCAGCAGCTTAATGACCACCGGGGATAAAGGGATTCAGTACTTC. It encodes CASSLMTTGDKGIQYF.

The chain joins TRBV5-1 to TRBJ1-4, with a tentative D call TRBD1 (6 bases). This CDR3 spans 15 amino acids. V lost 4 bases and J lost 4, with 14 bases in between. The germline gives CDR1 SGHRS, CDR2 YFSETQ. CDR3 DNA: TGCGCCAGCAGCCTACAGGGTCACCTTAATGAAAAACTGTTTTTT. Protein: CASSLQGHLNEKLFF.

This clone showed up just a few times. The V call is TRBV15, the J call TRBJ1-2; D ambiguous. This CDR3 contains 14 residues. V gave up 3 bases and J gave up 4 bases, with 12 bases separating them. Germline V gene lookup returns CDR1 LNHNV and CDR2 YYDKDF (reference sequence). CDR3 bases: TGTGCCACCAGCAGCGATTCGAGGTCCTATGGCTACACCTTC. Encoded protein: CATSSDSRSYGYTF.

The CDR3 loop is CASSLWSGYWEQYF. For the CDR3, the DNA is TGTGCCAGCAGCTTGTGGTCAGGGTATTGGGAGCAGTACTTC. V usage is TRBV5-6 and J usage is TRBJ2-7, with a weak D call TRBD1 (5 bases). The CDR3 is made up of 14 amino acids. Germline V gives CDR1 SGHDT, CDR2 YYEEEE. The V and J ends lost 1 base and 7 bases respectively, with 15 bases between them.

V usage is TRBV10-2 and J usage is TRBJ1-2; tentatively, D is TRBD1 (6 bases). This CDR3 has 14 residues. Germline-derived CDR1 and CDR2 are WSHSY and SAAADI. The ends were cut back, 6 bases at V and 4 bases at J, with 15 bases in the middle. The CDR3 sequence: CASRTQGPPYGYTF. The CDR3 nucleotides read TGCGCCAGCAGAACACAGGGCCCGCCCTATGGCTACACCTTC.

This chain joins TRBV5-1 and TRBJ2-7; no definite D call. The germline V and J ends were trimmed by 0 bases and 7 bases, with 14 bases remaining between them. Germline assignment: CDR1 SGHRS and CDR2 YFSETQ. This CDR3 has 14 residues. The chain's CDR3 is CASSLADGFGEQYF. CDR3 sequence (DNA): TGCGCCAGCAGCTTGGCCGACGGGTTCGGGGAGCAGTACTTC.

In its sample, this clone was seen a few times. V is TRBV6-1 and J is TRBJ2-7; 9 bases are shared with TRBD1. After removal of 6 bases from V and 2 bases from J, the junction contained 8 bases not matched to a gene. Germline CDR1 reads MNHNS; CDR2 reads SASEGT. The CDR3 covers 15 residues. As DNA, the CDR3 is TGTGCCAGCAGGTATACCGGGACAGGGACCTACGAGCAGTACTTC. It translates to CASRYTGTGTYEQYF.

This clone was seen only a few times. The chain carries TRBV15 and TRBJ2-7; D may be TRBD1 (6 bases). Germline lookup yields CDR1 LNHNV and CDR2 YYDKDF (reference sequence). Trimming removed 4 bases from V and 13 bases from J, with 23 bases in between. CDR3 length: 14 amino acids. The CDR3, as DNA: TGTGCCACCAGCACTCCAGAGGTAGAGGGGGAACCATACTTC. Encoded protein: CATSTPEVEGEPYF.

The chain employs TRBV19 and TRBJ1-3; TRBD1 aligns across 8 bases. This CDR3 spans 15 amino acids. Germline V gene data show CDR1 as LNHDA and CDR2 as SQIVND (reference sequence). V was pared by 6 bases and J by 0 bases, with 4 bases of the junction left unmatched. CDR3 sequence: CASRRQGNSGNTIYF. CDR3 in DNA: TGTGCCAGTAGGAGACAGGGGAACTCTGGAAACACCATATATTTT.

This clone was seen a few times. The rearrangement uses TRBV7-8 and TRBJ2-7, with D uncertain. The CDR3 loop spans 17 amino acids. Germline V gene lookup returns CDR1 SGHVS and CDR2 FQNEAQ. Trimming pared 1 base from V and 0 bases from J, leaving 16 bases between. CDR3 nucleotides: TGTGCCAGCAGCTTAGACGTCCGCCGCGATAGCTCCTACGAGCAGTACTTC. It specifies CASSLDVRRDSSYEQYF.

CDR3 loop: CASSLWGGKADTQYF. The CDR3 coding sequence is TGTGCCAGCAGCTTATGGGGGGGGAAGGCAGATACGCAGTATTTT. V usage is TRBV7-2 and J usage is TRBJ2-3, with TRBD2 matching over 7 bases. Trimming took 2 bases from V and 4 from J; bases not matched to a gene: 6. This CDR3 is 15 amino acids long. Per the germline V gene, CDR1 is SGHTA and CDR2 is FQGNSA.

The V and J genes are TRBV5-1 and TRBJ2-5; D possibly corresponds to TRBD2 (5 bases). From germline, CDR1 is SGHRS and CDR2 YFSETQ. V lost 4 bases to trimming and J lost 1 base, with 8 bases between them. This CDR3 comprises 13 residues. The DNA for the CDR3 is TGCGCCAGCAGCAACCGGGGCCAAGAGACCCAGTACTTC. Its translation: CASSNRGQETQYF. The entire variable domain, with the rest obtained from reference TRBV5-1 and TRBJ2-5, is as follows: KAGVTQTPRYLIKTRGQQVTLSCSPISGHRSVSWYQQTPGQGLQFLFEYFSETQRNKGNFPGRFSGRQFSNSRSEMNVSTLELGDSALYLCASSNRGQETQYFGPGTRLLVL.

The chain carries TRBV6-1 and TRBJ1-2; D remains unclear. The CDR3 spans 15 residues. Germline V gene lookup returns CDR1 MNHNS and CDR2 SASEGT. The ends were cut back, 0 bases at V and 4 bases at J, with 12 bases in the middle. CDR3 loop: CASSEAGRVTYGYTF. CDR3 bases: TGTGCCAGCAGTGAAGCGGGGAGGGTAACCTATGGCTACACCTTC.

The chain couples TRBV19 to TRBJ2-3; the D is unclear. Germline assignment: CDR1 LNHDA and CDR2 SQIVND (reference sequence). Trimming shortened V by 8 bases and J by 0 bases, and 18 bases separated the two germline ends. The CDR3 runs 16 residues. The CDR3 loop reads CASADGRISSTDTQYF. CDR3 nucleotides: TGTGCCAGTGCCGATGGTAGAATTTCTAGCACAGATACGCAGTATTTT.

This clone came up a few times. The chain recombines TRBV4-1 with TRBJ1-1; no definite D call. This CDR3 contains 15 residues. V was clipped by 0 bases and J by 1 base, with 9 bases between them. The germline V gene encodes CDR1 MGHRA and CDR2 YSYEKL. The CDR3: CASSQDWRRNTEAFF. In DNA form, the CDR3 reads TGCGCCAGCAGCCAAGATTGGAGGCGGAACACTGAAGCTTTCTTT.

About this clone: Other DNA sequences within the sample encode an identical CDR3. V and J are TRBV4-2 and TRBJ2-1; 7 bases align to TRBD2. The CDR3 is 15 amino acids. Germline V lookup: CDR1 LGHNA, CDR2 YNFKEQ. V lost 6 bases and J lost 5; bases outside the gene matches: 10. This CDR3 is CASRPGEGPDNEQFF. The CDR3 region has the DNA TGTGCCAGCAGGCCGGGGGAGGGACCCGACAATGAGCAGTTCTTC.

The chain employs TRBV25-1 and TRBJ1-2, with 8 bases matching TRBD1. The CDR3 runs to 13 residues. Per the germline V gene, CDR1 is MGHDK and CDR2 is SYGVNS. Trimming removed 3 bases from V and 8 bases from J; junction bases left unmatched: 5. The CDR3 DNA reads TGTGCCAGCAGTGAGGGTCGGGACAGGGGCTACACCTTC. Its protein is CASSEGRDRGYTF.

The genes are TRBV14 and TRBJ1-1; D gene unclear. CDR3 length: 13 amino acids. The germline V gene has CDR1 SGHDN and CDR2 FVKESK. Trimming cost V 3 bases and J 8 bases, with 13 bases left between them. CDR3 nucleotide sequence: TGTGCCAGCAGCCATTTGGAGTTCGGCGAAGCTTTCTTT. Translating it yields CASSHLEFGEAFF.

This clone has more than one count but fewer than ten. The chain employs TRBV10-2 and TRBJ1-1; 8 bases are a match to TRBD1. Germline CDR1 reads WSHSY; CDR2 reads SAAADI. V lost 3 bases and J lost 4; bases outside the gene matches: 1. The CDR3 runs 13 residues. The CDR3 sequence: CASSETGGTEAFF. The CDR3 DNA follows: TGCGCCAGCAGTGAAACAGGGGGCACTGAAGCTTTCTTT.

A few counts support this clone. The CDR3 spells CASSPSGGSGRYEQYF. CDR3 nucleotide sequence: TGTGCCAGCAGCCCTTCAGGGGGTAGCGGGAGGTACGAGCAGTACTTC. The chain has TRBV5-4 and TRBJ2-7, with 10 bases that match TRBD2. The V gene's germline CDR1 is SGHNT and CDR2 YYREEE (reference sequence). The CDR3 covers 16 residues. Trimming cost V 4 bases and J 4 bases; bases outside gene matches: 11.

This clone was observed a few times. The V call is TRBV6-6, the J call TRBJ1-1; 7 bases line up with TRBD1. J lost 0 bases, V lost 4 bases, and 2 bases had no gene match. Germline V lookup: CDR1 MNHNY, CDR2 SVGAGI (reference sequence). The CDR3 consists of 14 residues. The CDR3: CASSSTGLNTEAFF. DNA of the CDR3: TGTGCCAGCAGTTCGACAGGGTTGAACACTGAAGCTTTCTTT.

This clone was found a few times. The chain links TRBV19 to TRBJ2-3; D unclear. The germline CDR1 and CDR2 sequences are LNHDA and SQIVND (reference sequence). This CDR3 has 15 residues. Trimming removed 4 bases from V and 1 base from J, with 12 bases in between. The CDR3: CASSTSLGGTDTQYF. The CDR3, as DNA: TGTGCCAGTAGTACTAGTTTGGGTGGCACAGATACGCAGTATTTT.